This T cell receptor beta chain was identified during a study of OX40 agonist ivuxolimab in advanced cancers. Regarding the research as a whole: The costimulatory receptor OX40 (CD134) was targeted by ivuxolimab, a fully human IgG2 agonistic monoclonal antibody. Intravenous ivuxolimab was administered to patients every 2 weeks at six dose levels: 0.01, 0.1, 0.3, 1.5, 3 and 10 mg/kg. Of the 50 to 55 dose-escalation patients, hepatocellular carcinoma was present in about 20, melanoma in around 15, renal cell carcinoma in 9 and head and neck cancer in 9. In the dose-escalation cohort, 70% to 85% of patients were male, and the mean age was around 60 years with a range of roughly 23 to 90. Prior anti-PD-1, anti-PD-L1 or anti-CTLA-4 therapy was permitted, and about two fifths of dose-escalation patients had received checkpoint inhibitors. Three dose-escalation patients achieved partial responses, one with hepatocellular carcinoma and two with cutaneous melanoma. Peripheral TCRbeta sequencing aimed to test whether ivuxolimab altered TCR sequence diversity and caused clonal T-cell expansion. The paper covers the monotherapy dose-escalation part of the phase I ivuxolimab trial, which included N of about 56 patients.

In the case of this clone: Which antigen it targets is not known. Per-base qualities were not stored, and no clone one base away is much larger.

From the germline V gene, CDR1 is SGHTS and CDR2 is YDEGEE. The cysteine opens and the phenylalanine closes a CDR3 of 15 amino acids. CDR3 DNA is the only sequence kept; it has 45 bases, read in frame from the first base. Trimmed from V: 3 bases; trimmed from J: 1 base; junction bases lacking a gene match: 2. Points the paper makes about the study in general: After ivuxolimab, more expanded clones were found on average in CD8+ T cells than in CD4+ T cells. Low levels of normalized T-cell clonal expansion were also shown by some nonresponding patients. Clonal expansion of both CD4+ and CD8+ blood T cells was observed from baseline to week 6 at doses 0.1 to 3.0 mg/kg. The antigen specificity of the clonally expanded peripheral T cells was not determined. In the 0.1-3.0 mg/kg groups, partial responders were among the patients with the lowest normalized peripheral clonal expansion, particularly in CD8+ T cells.

To sequence the TCRbeta CDR3 region, genomic DNA was isolated from the sorted cells. The immunoSEQ Assay was used for sequencing of TCRbeta CDR3 regions. The source is immuneACCESS, and TCRdb retained only in-frame sequences with V and J called. Part of the clones is not carried over; for the studies checked, unresolved V genes explain less than half of this, and the remainder is unexplained. The sample profile shows some 67,000 clones; approximately 90% of them were found once. The ten largest clones take up approximately 0.3% of the sample. The trial excluded patients who had a history of autoimmune disease or were on systemic immunosuppression. Peripheral blood for TCR sequencing was collected from all dose cohorts at baseline, on cycle 4 day 1, and on cycle 7 day 1. Samples came from an open-label, multicenter, first-in-human phase I dose-escalation trial of ivuxolimab. Adults with locally advanced or metastatic melanoma, renal cell carcinoma, hepatocellular carcinoma or head and neck squamous cell carcinoma were enrolled in the trial. Before TCR sequencing, CD4+ T cells and CD8+ T cells from peripheral blood were sorted into separate populations.

The sequencing used CD4+ or CD8+ T cells sorted from blood, collected in a trial of the OX40 agonist ivuxolimab. The sequence came from an adult with an advanced solid tumor such as melanoma, head and neck, liver or kidney cancer. The receptor chain draws on TRBV5-8 and TRBJ2-3; 10 central bases correspond to TRBD2. CDR3 reads: CASSSSGRGTDTQYF. The bases read TGTGCCAGCAGCTCCAGCGGGAGGGGCACAGATACGCAGTATTTT.